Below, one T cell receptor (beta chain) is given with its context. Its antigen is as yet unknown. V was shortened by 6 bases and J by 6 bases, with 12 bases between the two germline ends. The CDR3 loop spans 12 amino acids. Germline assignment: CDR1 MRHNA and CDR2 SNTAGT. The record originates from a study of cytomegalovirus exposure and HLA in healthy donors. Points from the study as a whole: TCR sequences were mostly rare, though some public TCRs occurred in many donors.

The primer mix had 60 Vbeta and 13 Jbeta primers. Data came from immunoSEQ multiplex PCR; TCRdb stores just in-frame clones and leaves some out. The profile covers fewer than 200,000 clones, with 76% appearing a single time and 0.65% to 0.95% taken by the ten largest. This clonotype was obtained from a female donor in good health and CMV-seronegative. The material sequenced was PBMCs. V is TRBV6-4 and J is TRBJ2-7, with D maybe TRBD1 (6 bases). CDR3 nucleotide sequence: TGTGCCAGCAGCGTACAGGGAACCGAGCAGTACTTC. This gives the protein CASSVQGTEQYF.